What follows are 27 T cell receptor beta chains derived from one specimen sequenced in a study of blood T cell repertoires in COVID-19. Using immunoSEQ multiplex PCR, the repertoire was profiled, and TCRdb retains in-frame clones only, with some absent. The profile covers 60,000 to 75,000 clones, with roughly 85% appearing a single time and 1.5% to 2% taken by the ten largest. Sequencing was done on a sample of peripheral blood. All receptors come from a man aged 25-45 years with acute or convalescent COVID-19.

This clone turned up a few times. The chain carries TRBV7-8 and TRBJ2-1, with TRBD1 as a possible D gene (6 bases). The V gene lost 5 bases and the J gene lost 9 bases, with 20 bases spanning the gap. CDR1 and CDR2 from the germline V gene are SGHVS and FQNEAQ. The CDR3 length is 15 residues. In DNA form, the CDR3 reads TGTGCCAGCAGCCTCTCAGGGGTCCGACGCGGTGAGCAGTTCTTC. Translation gives CASSLSGVRRGEQFF.

The V and J genes are TRBV11-3 and TRBJ2-1; 14 bases are a match to TRBD2. J lost 10 bases, V lost 1 base, and 3 bases had no gene match. The germline V gene has CDR1 SGHNT and CDR2 YENEEA. The CDR3 extends over 15 amino acids. Here the CDR3 reads CASSLGGLAGGEQFF. In nucleotides, the CDR3 is TGTGCCAGCAGCTTAGGAGGACTAGCGGGAGGAGAGCAGTTCTTC.

This chain joins TRBV9 and TRBJ1-4, with 7 nucleotides matching TRBD1. The ends lost 3 bases at V and 0 bases at J; junction bases unmatched: 5. This CDR3 has 16 residues. Germline assignment: CDR1 SGDLS and CDR2 YYNGEE. The CDR3 protein is CASSGGTDATNEKLFF. The CDR3 DNA reads as TGTGCCAGCAGCGGGGGGACAGACGCAACTAATGAAAAACTGTTTTTT. The whole variable domain, filled in from reference TRBV9 and TRBJ1-4, reads DSGVTQTPKHLITATGQRVTLRCSPRSGDLSVYWYQQSLDQGLQFLIQYYNGEERAKGNILERFSAQQFPDLHSELNLSSLELGDSALYFCASSGGTDATNEKLFFGSGTQLSVL.

The rearrangement uses TRBV19 and TRBJ2-1; no clear D. Germline loops: CDR1 LNHDA, CDR2 SQIVND (reference sequence). The V and J ends lost 2 bases and 7 bases respectively, with 21 bases between them. The CDR3 contains 17 residues. In nucleotides, the CDR3 is TGTGCCAGTAGTATAAAAGAGAGGTCCATCAGCCCAAATGAGCAGTTCTTC. Protein: CASSIKERSISPNEQFF.

V is TRBV19 and J is TRBJ1-5, with 7 positions matching TRBD1. CDR3 size: 13 residues. After removal of 6 bases from V and 8 bases from J, the junction contained 7 bases not matched to a gene. Germline lookup yields CDR1 LNHDA and CDR2 SQIVND (reference sequence). Written as DNA, the CDR3 is TGTGCCAGTAGCTACAGGGGAATAGAGCCCCAGCATTTT. It is translated as CASSYRGIEPQHF.

This sequence joins TRBV5-5 and TRBJ2-7; a weak D match, TRBD1 (6 bases). The CDR3 spans 16 residues. CDR1 SGHKS and CDR2 YYEKEE come from the germline V gene (reference sequence). Trimming cost V 4 bases and J 2 bases, with 19 bases left between them. The CDR3 sequence: CASSPPTGRGTYEQYF. Written as DNA, the CDR3 is TGTGCCAGCAGCCCTCCGACAGGACGGGGAACCTACGAGCAGTACTTC.

The DNA for the CDR3 is TGTGCCAGCAGTGAAGCCCTACTTTCCGGAAGCGGATTCTTTGGCTACACCTTC. Protein: CASSEALLSGSGFFGYTF. This chain uses TRBV6-1 with TRBJ1-2; D uncertain. This CDR3 has 18 amino acids. Trimming removed 0 bases at V and 7 bases at J, with 24 bases between. Germline values: CDR1 MNHNS, CDR2 SASEGT.

This chain joins TRBV5-5 and TRBJ1-2; D call uncertain. This CDR3 has 13 amino acids. The germline gives CDR1 SGHKS, CDR2 YYEKEE (reference sequence). Trimming shortened V by 2 bases and J by 2 bases, and 7 bases separated the two germline ends. Here the CDR3 reads CASSFTRNYGYTF. The CDR3 DNA follows: TGTGCCAGCAGCTTCACACGAAACTATGGCTACACCTTC.

The V and J genes are TRBV2 and TRBJ2-5; 7 bases fit TRBD1. The J segment lost 4 bases and the V segment lost 5 bases, leaving 1 base of the junction unmatched. The CDR3 runs 12 residues. CDR1 is SNHLY and CDR2 is FYNNEI in the germline V gene. This chain's CDR3 is CASSNRGETQYF. Written as DNA, the CDR3 is TGTGCCAGCAGTAACAGGGGAGAGACCCAGTACTTC.

This chain uses TRBV29-1 with TRBJ1-1; 10 bases match TRBD1. The V gene end was trimmed by 6 bases and the J gene end by 0 bases; junction bases not matched to a gene: 7. Germline V gives CDR1 SQVTM, CDR2 ANQGSEA. CDR3 length equals 15 residues. The CDR3 DNA is TGCAGCGTCGGGACAGGGGTCAACATGAACACTGAAGCTTTCTTT. It is translated as CSVGTGVNMNTEAFF.

The J gene is TRBJ1-2, the V gene TRBV4-1; D is uncertain. Germline V gives CDR1 MGHRA, CDR2 YSYEKL. Trimming took 0 bases from V and 8 from J, leaving 19 bases between them. There are 16 residues in the CDR3. In DNA, the CDR3 is TGCGCCAGCAGCCAAGAAGAAGTGAGGTCGCTCCAGGGCTACACCTTC. Residues: CASSQEEVRSLQGYTF.

The genes are TRBV18 and TRBJ2-5, with D maybe TRBD1 (6 bases). This CDR3 contains 17 residues. The V end lost 2 bases, the J end lost 7 bases, and 23 bases lay between the germline ends. The germline gives CDR1 KGHSH, CDR2 LQKENI. CDR3 loop: CASSPSMPTGYLMTQYF. The CDR3 region has the DNA TGTGCCAGCTCACCATCGATGCCAACAGGGTATTTGATGACCCAGTACTTC.

The CDR3 nucleotides read TGTGCCAGCAGCTTGGGGGACAGGGGGCTATGGAACACTGAAGCTTTCTTT. Protein product: CASSLGDRGLWNTEAFF. The V gene is TRBV5-4, the J gene TRBJ1-1, with 12 nucleotides matching TRBD1. Losses at the gene ends were 0 bases for V and 1 base for J; bases not matched to a gene: 4. The CDR3 runs to 17 residues. The germline V gene has CDR1 SGHNT and CDR2 YYREEE (reference sequence).

J is TRBJ1-2 and V is TRBV6-6; 7 nucleotides align to TRBD1. J gave up 2 bases and V 6 bases, and 9 bases lay outside the gene matches. There are 15 residues in the CDR3. CDR1 and CDR2 from the germline V gene are MNHNY and SVGAGI (reference sequence). The DNA of the CDR3 is TGTGCCAGCAGGACGACAGGGTCGGGAAACTATGGCTACACCTTC. Translating it yields CASRTTGSGNYGYTF.

The chain combines TRBV6-4 with TRBJ1-6; 7 bases agree with TRBD1. This CDR3 comprises 14 residues. Germline loops: CDR1 MRHNA, CDR2 SNTAGT. Germline trimming cut 6 bases from V and 4 bases from J; bases unmatched to any gene: 3. Written as DNA, the CDR3 is TGTGCCAGCAGCACGGGACAGTATAATTCACCCCTCCACTTT. Translation: CASSTGQYNSPLHF.

The CDR3 DNA reads TGTGCCAGCAGCCCGACAGGGGATTTTGAAGCTTTCTTT. Amino acids: CASSPTGDFEAFF. The chain has TRBV14 and TRBJ1-1; 8 nucleotides match TRBD1. V was pared by 4 bases and J by 7 bases, with 5 bases of the junction left unmatched. CDR3 length: 13 amino acids. The V gene's germline CDR1 is SGHDN and CDR2 FVKESK.

This sequence joins TRBV4-3 and TRBJ1-2; D is unclear. The V gene lost 0 bases and the J gene lost 4 bases, with 6 bases spanning the gap. The CDR3 has 13 residues. The germline V gene encodes CDR1 LGHNA and CDR2 YSLEER. CDR3: CASSQDLPYGYTF. In nucleotides, the CDR3 is TGCGCCAGCAGCCAAGATCTTCCCTATGGCTACACCTTC.

The V call is TRBV11-2, the J call TRBJ1-2; 10 nucleotides align to TRBD1. Trimming at V came to 1 base and at J to 8 bases, leaving 1 base not matched to a gene. The germline gives CDR1 SGHAT, CDR2 FQNNGV. The CDR3 runs 13 residues. CDR3 residues: CASSLGDRGGYTF. The CDR3 DNA is TGTGCCAGCAGCTTAGGGGACAGGGGCGGCTACACCTTC.

The chain carries TRBV2 and TRBJ1-4; perhaps TRBD1 as D (6 bases). The CDR3 is 12 amino acids. Per the germline V gene, CDR1 is SNHLY and CDR2 is FYNNEI. V was trimmed by 7 bases and J by 4 bases, leaving 7 bases between them. CDR3 nucleotides: TGTGCCAGCACAGGGGATAATGAAAAACTGTTTTTT. This translates into CASTGDNEKLFF.

This clone appeared once. The chain employs TRBV20-1 and TRBJ2-2; 14 positions match TRBD2. This CDR3 contains 15 residues. Germline CDR1 DFQATT, CDR2 SNEGSKA (reference sequence). J lost 7 bases, V lost 3 bases, and 4 bases had no gene match. The CDR3 region has the DNA TGCAGTGCTAGTGGGACTAGCGGGAGCCTCGGGGAGCTGTTTTTT. Encoded protein: CSASGTSGSLGELFF.

The chain has TRBV7-2 and TRBJ1-6; the D gene is possibly TRBD1 (6 bases). V was shortened by 3 bases and J by 8 bases, with 11 bases between the two germline ends. CDR1 and CDR2 (germline): SGHTA, FQGNSA. The CDR3 extends over 14 amino acids. The CDR3 coding sequence is TGTGCCAGCAGCTTTAGGGGGGGGGATTCACCCCTCCACTTT. Translated: CASSFRGGDSPLHF.

The J gene is TRBJ1-2, the V gene TRBV30; D may be TRBD1 (5 bases). The germline CDR1 and CDR2 sequences are GTSNPN and SVGIG (reference sequence). V gave up 1 base and J gave up 8 bases, with 14 bases separating them. The CDR3 consists of 13 residues. In DNA, the CDR3 is TGTGCCTGGAGTGGTGGACAAATGAGGGGCTACACCTTC. Amino acid sequence: CAWSGGQMRGYTF. The full variable domain, completed using reference TRBV30 and TRBJ1-2, is SQTIHQWPATLVQPVGSPLSLECTVEGTSNPNLYWYRQAAGRGLQLLFYSVGIGQISSEVPQNLSASRPQDRQFILSSKKLLLSDSGFYLCAWSGGQMRGYTFGSGTRLTVV.

V usage is TRBV20-1 and J usage is TRBJ1-3; perhaps TRBD1 as D (5 bases). The germline V gene encodes CDR1 DFQATT and CDR2 SNEGSKA (reference sequence). The CDR3 totals 13 residues. V was shortened by 3 bases and J by 2 bases, with 8 bases between the two germline ends. CDR3 sequence: CSASAGTGNTIYF. Here the CDR3 DNA reads TGCAGTGCTAGTGCAGGGACTGGAAACACCATATATTTT.

This clone occurred a few times. The chain carries TRBV5-5 and TRBJ1-2; 8 positions agree with TRBD1. The CDR3 has 14 amino acids. V shed 0 bases, J shed 6 bases, and the junction held 4 bases outside the gene matches. The germline CDR1 and CDR2 sequences are SGHKS and YYEKEE (reference sequence). CDR3 bases: TGTGCCAGCAGCTTGGCAGGGGGCGCGGATGGCTACACCTTC. Protein product: CASSLAGGADGYTF.

This chain joins TRBV11-3 and TRBJ2-7; D possibly corresponds to TRBD1 (6 bases). V was cut by 1 base and J by 2 bases, with 12 bases left in between. This CDR3 has 15 amino acids. CDR1 is SGHNT, CDR2 YENEEA, per germline. The CDR3 loop reads CASSLAGDPPYEQYF. CDR3 DNA sequence: TGTGCCAGCAGCTTAGCAGGGGACCCCCCCTACGAGCAGTACTTC.

For the CDR3, the DNA is TGTGCCTGGAGTGTACGGGGGACAGGGGATGAAAAACTGTTTTTT. Its translation: CAWSVRGTGDEKLFF. The chain combines TRBV30 with TRBJ1-4; TRBD1 matches 10 bases. Per germline, CDR1 GTSNPN and CDR2 SVGIG (reference sequence). Trimming removed 0 bases from V and 6 bases from J; junction bases left unmatched: 4. This CDR3 contains 15 residues.

The genes are TRBV7-2 and TRBJ2-3; 7 bases map to TRBD2. This CDR3 contains 15 residues. The junction had 6 bases not matched to a gene; V was cut back by 2 bases and J by 4 bases. Germline CDR1 reads SGHTA; CDR2 reads FQGNSA. The CDR3 DNA reads as TGTGCCAGCAGCTTAACCCCTAGCGGAGCAGATACGCAGTATTTT. It is translated as CASSLTPSGADTQYF.